One sample yielded the 19 T cell receptor beta chains listed below, sequenced in a study of T cell responses to AZD1222 COVID-19 vaccine. TCRdb's copy holds only in-frame clones and misses some; the assay was immunoSEQ multiplex PCR. The sample yields some 130,000 clones, approximately 80% seen once. The specimen comprised peripheral blood, sampled on day 0 of AZD1222 vaccination. These receptor sequences come from an adult in good health.

This clone has just one count. V is TRBV6-5 and J is TRBJ2-3; D not certain. V was pared by 6 bases and J by 2 bases, with 9 bases between. There are 13 residues in the CDR3. Germline V gives CDR1 MNHEY, CDR2 SVGAGI. CDR3 amino acids: CASSQENTDTQYF. The CDR3 DNA sequence: TGTGCCAGCAGCCAAGAAAACACAGATACGCAGTATTTT.

The V and J genes are TRBV7-9 and TRBJ1-2; D is unresolved. Germline assignment: CDR1 SEHNR and CDR2 FQNEAQ (reference sequence). V was clipped by 0 bases and J by 0 bases, with 8 bases between them. This CDR3 comprises 15 residues. In DNA, the CDR3 is TGTGCCAGCAGCTTAGCAGGGCCAGCTAACTATGGCTACACCTTC. Translation: CASSLAGPANYGYTF.

Here the CDR3 DNA reads TGCGCCAGCAGCTTGACTAGCGGGGGACACAATGAGCAGTTCTTC. Protein: CASSLTSGGHNEQFF. V gene TRBV5-1 combines with J gene TRBJ2-1; 11 nucleotides match TRBD2. CDR3 length equals 15 residues. Germline V gene sequence: CDR1 SGHRS, CDR2 YFSETQ. V dropped 1 base and J dropped 5; count of bases not matched to a gene: 2.

CDR3 nucleotides: TGTGCCACCAGCAGAGATCGAGTAGGGGAGCAGTTCTTC. This codes for CATSRDRVGEQFF. The chain links TRBV15 to TRBJ2-1; D not resolved. This CDR3 contains 13 residues. Trimming left V 0 bases short and J 10 bases short, with 10 bases between. CDR1 is LNHNV and CDR2 is YYDKDF in the germline V gene (reference sequence).

The chain is built from TRBV10-3 and TRBJ1-1; D is unclear. Germline CDR1 is ENHRY and CDR2 is SYGVKD. This CDR3 has 14 amino acids. Trimming pared 4 bases from V and 1 base from J, leaving 10 bases between. The CDR3 sequence is CAISVRQANTEAFF. In DNA form, the CDR3 reads TGTGCCATCAGTGTCCGACAAGCGAACACTGAAGCTTTCTTT.

This chain links TRBV29-1 with TRBJ1-2; D uncertain. The V and J ends lost 5 bases and 3 bases respectively, with 13 bases between them. The germline V gene encodes CDR1 SQVTM and CDR2 ANQGSEA. CDR3 size: 13 residues. The CDR3 reads CSVREDDHYGYTF. The CDR3 DNA follows: TGCAGCGTTCGGGAGGACGATCACTATGGCTACACCTTC. The full variable domain, its missing parts supplied by reference TRBV29-1 and TRBJ1-2, is SAVISQKPSRDICQRGTSLTIQCQVDSQVTMMFWYRQQPGQSLTLIATANQGSEATYESGFVIDKFPISRPNLTFSTLTVSNMSPEDSSIYLCSVREDDHYGYTFGSGTRLTVV.

This chain uses TRBV28 with TRBJ2-7; no clear D. CDR1 and CDR2 (germline): MDHEN, SYDVKM. This CDR3 is 11 amino acids long. Trimming cost V 11 bases and J 3 bases, with 11 bases left between them. This CDR3 reads CAHSKGYEQYF. In DNA form, the CDR3 reads TGTGCCCACTCCAAGGGCTACGAGCAGTACTTC.

This rearrangement joins TRBV28 to TRBJ2-3; 10 bases line up with TRBD2. Trimming cost V 11 bases and J 4 bases; bases outside gene matches: 18. The CDR3 runs 17 residues. Germline assignment: CDR1 MDHEN and CDR2 SYDVKM. This CDR3 is CAGAAGGLQKLADTQYF. The CDR3, as DNA: TGTGCCGGGGCAGCGGGGGGGCTCCAAAAACTCGCAGATACGCAGTATTTT.

This clone was counted a single time. The chain employs TRBV12-1 and TRBJ1-1; TRBD1 reflects the table's D call only, with no check against the DNA. TRBV12-1 is listed as a pseudogene. The CDR3 consists of 17 residues. The DNA of the CDR3 is TGTGCCAGCAGCCACCGAACGGGGGACAGTTTGTTCACTGAAGCTTTCTTT. It translates to CASSHRTGDSLFTEAFF.

The chain combines TRBV2 with TRBJ1-2; the D is unclear. The CDR3 runs 15 residues. V lost 1 base and J 0 bases, leaving 9 bases between the germline ends. CDR1 is SNHLY, CDR2 FYNNEI, per germline. CDR3 DNA: TGTGCCAGCAGTGAAGAACACACCCCTAACTATGGCTACACCTTC. Encoded protein: CASSEEHTPNYGYTF.

This rearrangement joins TRBV19 to TRBJ1-2, with 7 nucleotides matching TRBD1. The V gene end was trimmed by 10 bases and the J gene end by 7 bases; junction bases not matched to a gene: 9. CDR3 length equals 12 residues. Germline lookup yields CDR1 LNHDA and CDR2 SQIVND (reference sequence). CDR3 bases: TGTGCCACCGCTGACAGGGAGAGTGGCTACACCTTC. Protein: CATADRESGYTF.

The chain's CDR3 is CASSSSLGGYSNQPQHF. The CDR3, as DNA: TGTGCCAGCAGCTCATCTCTGGGGGGATATAGCAATCAGCCCCAGCATTTT. V and J are TRBV7-8 and TRBJ1-5, with D possibly TRBD1 on 5 matching bases. CDR3 size: 17 residues. V was cut by 4 bases and J by 0 bases, with 16 bases left in between. Germline V gene data show CDR1 as SGHVS and CDR2 as FQNEAQ.

The chain has TRBV7-9 and TRBJ2-7; D gene unclear. Trimming removed 4 bases from V and 2 bases from J, with 15 bases in between. Germline CDR1 SEHNR, CDR2 FQNEAQ (reference sequence). This CDR3 region has 15 residues. CDR3 coding DNA: TGTGCCAGCAGCTCGGCGGCTGCCGAAGCCTACGAGCAGTACTTC. It yields the protein CASSSAAAEAYEQYF.

This rearrangement joins TRBV18 to TRBJ1-3; TRBD1 matches at 7 bases. The CDR3 is 18 residues long. The ends lost 3 bases at V and 4 bases at J; junction bases unmatched: 15. Germline V gene data show CDR1 as KGHSH and CDR2 as LQKENI. The CDR3 here is CASSPLPGQRKVGNTIYF. The CDR3 coding sequence is TGTGCCAGCTCACCCCTACCGGGACAGCGGAAAGTGGGAAACACCATATATTTT.

Only one count was recorded for this clone. CDR3 sequence reads: CASSEGQGMNTEAFF. DNA for the CDR3: TGTGCCAGCAGTGAGGGACAGGGTATGAACACTGAAGCTTTCTTT. The chain links TRBV6-1 to TRBJ1-1, with TRBD1 matching 9 bases. Germline values: CDR1 MNHNS, CDR2 SASEGT. This CDR3 comprises 15 residues. J was trimmed by 0 bases and V by 3 bases; bases with no gene match: 2.

The chain has TRBV5-1 and TRBJ2-5; TRBD2 matches 7 bases. Germline assignment: CDR1 SGHRS and CDR2 YFSETQ. CDR3 size: 15 residues. With 0 bases clipped from V and 5 bases from J, the junction kept 7 bases outside the gene matches. The chain's CDR3 is CASSLGGGERETQYF. The CDR3 DNA sequence: TGCGCCAGCAGCTTGGGCGGGGGAGAGCGGGAGACCCAGTACTTC.

V and J are TRBV3-1 (or the pseudogene TRBV3-2) and TRBJ2-2; tentative D call: TRBD2 (6 bases). With 4 bases removed from V and 5 bases from J, the gap between germline ends came to 14 bases. The germline V gene encodes CDR1 LGHDT and CDR2 YNNKEL (reference sequence). This CDR3 is built from 15 residues. The CDR3, as DNA: TGTGCCAGCAGCCCTGTGGAGGGCTGGACCGGGGAGCTGTTTTTT. Protein: CASSPVEGWTGELFF.

This clone has more than one count but fewer than ten. The chain joins TRBV2 to TRBJ1-5; D unresolved. The V gene lost 7 bases and the J gene lost 3 bases, with 16 bases spanning the gap. The germline V gene encodes CDR1 SNHLY and CDR2 FYNNEI. CDR3 size: 15 residues. The CDR3 sequence: CASTLTDGTNQPQHF. CDR3 coding DNA: TGTGCCAGCACTTTGACTGACGGAACCAATCAGCCCCAGCATTTT.

V is TRBV7-8 and J is TRBJ1-5; unclear D gene. Between the trimmed V and J ends, which lost 5 bases and 11 bases, there was a span of 16 bases. Germline CDR1 and CDR2: SGHVS and FQNEAQ. The CDR3 covers 13 residues. CDR3 loop: CASSDGSEVSQHF. The CDR3 DNA sequence: TGTGCCAGCAGCGACGGGTCCGAGGTGTCCCAGCATTTT.